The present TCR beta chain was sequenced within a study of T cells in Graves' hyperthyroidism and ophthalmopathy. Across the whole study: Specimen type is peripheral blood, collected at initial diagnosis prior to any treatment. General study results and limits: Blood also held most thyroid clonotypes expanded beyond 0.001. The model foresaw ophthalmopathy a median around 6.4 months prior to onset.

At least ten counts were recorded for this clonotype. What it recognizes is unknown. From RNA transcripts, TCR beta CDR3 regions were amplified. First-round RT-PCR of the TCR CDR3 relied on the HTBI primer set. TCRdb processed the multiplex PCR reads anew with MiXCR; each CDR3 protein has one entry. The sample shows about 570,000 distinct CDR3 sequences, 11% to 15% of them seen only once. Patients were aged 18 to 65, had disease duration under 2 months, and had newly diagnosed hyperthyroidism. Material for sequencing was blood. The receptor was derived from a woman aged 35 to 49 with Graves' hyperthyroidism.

The CDR3 sequence is CASRAALGGNTGELFF. The CDR3 nucleotides are TGTGCCAGCAGAGCCGCTCTAGGGGGGAACACCGGGGAGCTGTTTTTT. The J gene is TRBJ2-2, the V gene TRBV6-2 or TRBV6-3; the D gene is possibly TRBD1 (6 bases). V was cut by 6 bases and J by 1 base, with 15 bases left in between. Germline V gives CDR1 MNHEY, CDR2 SVGEGT. The CDR3 extends over 16 amino acids.